A single sample is the source of the 32 T cell receptor beta chains below, sequenced in a study of CD8 T cells in cerebrospinal fluid in Alzheimer's disease. After re-calling the 10x single-cell sequencing reads, TCRdb lists one entry per CDR3 protein, DNA absent. This repertoire includes 1,500 to 2,000 distinct CDR3 sequences. Specimen: cerebrospinal fluid. The receptor source for this set is a human donor in good health.

According to its frequency, this clonotype is medium-sized. V gene TRBV12-3 or TRBV12-4 combines with J gene TRBJ1-2. The CDR3 spans 16 residues. CDR3: CASSQTRGLSGYGYTF.

Its frequency marks this clonotype as medium-sized. The chain links TRBV27 to TRBJ2-7; TCRdb calls TRBD2, which cannot be checked without DNA. Germline V gives CDR1 MNHEY, CDR2 SMNVEV (reference sequence). The CDR3 is 21 residues long. The CDR3 loop reads CASSPLRLAGGANPLSSEQYF.

This clonotype is deemed large by its frequency. The CDR3 loop is CASSGDTNTEAFF. This chain links TRBV25-1 with TRBJ1-1; TCRdb lists TRBD1, though no DNA is available to test this call. Germline assignment: CDR1 MGHDK and CDR2 SYGVNS. The CDR3 runs 13 residues.

Measured by frequency, this clonotype is medium-sized (0.01 to 0.1%). The chain links TRBV2 to TRBJ1-4. The CDR3 is 14 residues long. CDR1 is SNHLY and CDR2 is FYNNEI in the germline V gene. CDR3 amino acids: CASLVGGANEKLFF.

Judged by frequency, this clonotype is medium-sized. The chain uses TRBV2 and TRBJ1-2; TCRdb's D call of TRBD1 is untestable without DNA. The germline CDR1 and CDR2 sequences are SNHLY and FYNNEI. The CDR3 runs to 13 residues. The CDR3: CASKPGTGPGYTF. Full variable domain (missing parts from reference TRBV2 and TRBJ1-2): EPEVTQTPSHQVTQMGQEVILRCVPISNHLYFYWYRQILGQKVEFLVSFYNNEISEKSEIFDDQFSVERPDGSNFTLKIRSTKLEDSAMYFCASKPGTGPGYTFGSGTRLTVV.

By frequency, this clonotype is medium-sized (0.01 to 0.1%). The rearrangement links TRBV28 to TRBJ2-5; TCRdb returns TRBD1, unconfirmable since there is no DNA. This CDR3 is built from 13 residues. Per germline, CDR1 MDHEN and CDR2 SYDVKM. The CDR3 spells CASTRGRQETQYF.

This clonotype is called medium-sized based on its frequency. J is TRBJ1-1 and V is TRBV5-1; TCRdb's D call of TRBD1 is untestable without DNA. Germline assignment: CDR1 SGHRS and CDR2 YFSETQ. The CDR3 is 14 amino acids. The CDR3 loop reads CASSSETGGTEAFF.

This clonotype ranks as medium-sized in terms of frequency. The chain employs TRBV5-4 and TRBJ2-5; TCRdb lists TRBD2, though no DNA is available to test this call. Germline CDR1 SGHNT, CDR2 YYREEE (reference sequence). There are 15 residues in the CDR3. This CDR3 is CASSLEAGVRETQYF.

Frequency places this clonotype as medium-sized. The V call is TRBV30, the J call TRBJ1-1; TCRdb picks TRBD1, but there is no DNA to check that call. The CDR3 is made up of 12 amino acids. Germline CDR1 is GTSNPN and CDR2 is SVGIG (reference sequence). CDR3 sequence reads: CAWGGGFAEAFF.

According to its frequency, this clonotype is large (0.1 to 1%). CDR3 protein: CASSSGQPIYGYTF. V and J are TRBV28 and TRBJ1-2; TCRdb proposes TRBD1, but this gene call is untestable without DNA. Germline CDR1 is MDHEN and CDR2 is SYDVKM. This CDR3 spans 14 amino acids.

This clonotype is classed as medium-sized by frequency. The CDR3 region is CASSSPFESIAGELFF. The V call is TRBV5-6, the J call TRBJ2-2. The CDR3 is 16 amino acids. Germline V gene sequence: CDR1 SGHDT, CDR2 YYEEEE.

Measured by frequency, this clonotype is medium-sized (0.01 to 0.1%). This chain's CDR3 is CASASGGTLQETQYF. V is TRBV2 and J is TRBJ2-5; the D call of TRBD1 rests on TCRdb alone, since no DNA is present to check it. The CDR3 contains 15 residues. Looked up from germline, CDR1 is SNHLY and CDR2 is FYNNEI.

This clonotype is labeled medium-sized based on frequency. V and J are TRBV27 and TRBJ2-2. The CDR3 is made up of 16 amino acids. Germline V gene lookup returns CDR1 MNHEY and CDR2 SMNVEV (reference sequence). The CDR3: CASSLSYSPNTGELFF.

Frequency places this clonotype as medium-sized (0.01 to 0.1%). The CDR3 is CASSYPQVGSPLHF. The chain recombines TRBV6-5 with TRBJ1-6. CDR3 length equals 14 residues. From germline, CDR1 is MNHEY and CDR2 SVGAGI.

This clonotype ranks as medium-sized in terms of frequency. The V gene is TRBV2, the J gene TRBJ1-6; TCRdb's assignment of TRBD1 cannot be checked, as there is no DNA. From germline, CDR1 is SNHLY and CDR2 FYNNEI. There are 14 residues in the CDR3. This CDR3 is CASSEDRVGSPLHF.

The gene calls are TRBV19 and TRBJ1-5; the D gene TCRdb calls, TRBD1, cannot be checked with no DNA. CDR3 length: 15 amino acids. Germline CDR1 reads LNHDA; CDR2 reads SQIVND (reference sequence). The CDR3 sequence: CASNLGTGPNQPQHF.

Judged by frequency, this clonotype is large (0.1 to 1%). This chain connects TRBV6-2 or TRBV6-3 to TRBJ1-6; the D gene TCRdb calls, TRBD1, cannot be checked with no DNA. CDR3 length: 13 residues. Germline lookup yields CDR1 MNHEY and CDR2 SVGEGT. CDR3 in amino acids: CASSYSSPYTLHF.

By frequency, this clonotype is large. The chain carries TRBV7-2 and TRBJ1-4; TCRdb selects TRBD1, and the lack of DNA leaves this call unchecked. From germline, CDR1 is SGHTA and CDR2 FQGNSA. This CDR3 comprises 15 residues. The CDR3 loop reads CASSQGGALGEKLFF.

By frequency, this clonotype is medium-sized. The CDR3 protein is CSVQGANSNQPQHF. This sequence joins TRBV20-1 and TRBJ1-5; the TCRdb D gene call, TRBD1, has no DNA to confirm it. Germline-derived CDR1 and CDR2 are DFQATT and SNEGSKA (reference sequence). This CDR3 comprises 14 residues.

By frequency, this clonotype registers medium-sized. The chain couples TRBV28 to TRBJ1-5; TCRdb's D call of TRBD1 is untestable without DNA. The CDR3 loop spans 14 amino acids. Germline V gene sequence: CDR1 MDHEN, CDR2 SYDVKM. The CDR3 region is CASWTGSGNQPQHF.

This clonotype is deemed large by its frequency. The V gene is TRBV11-2, the J gene TRBJ2-1; the D call from TCRdb, TRBD2, cannot be confirmed without DNA. In germline, CDR1 is SGHAT, CDR2 FQNNGV. CDR3 length: 15 amino acids. The CDR3 loop is CASSSGLAAHNEQFF.

The V and J genes are TRBV19 and TRBJ2-7; TCRdb's D call, TRBD1, is unchecked because there is no DNA. Looked up from germline, CDR1 is LNHDA and CDR2 is SQIVND (reference sequence). This CDR3 contains 14 residues. The CDR3: CASSIGTGSYEQYF.

This clonotype is identified as medium-sized from frequency. The rearrangement joins TRBV20-1 to TRBJ1-4; TCRdb outputs TRBD1, but without DNA this stays unchecked. This CDR3 is built from 14 residues. Germline assignment: CDR1 DFQATT and CDR2 SNEGSKA (reference sequence). CDR3 region: CSAPGGTWNEKLFF.

This clonotype registers medium-sized by frequency. The chain employs TRBV7-9 and TRBJ2-1; TCRdb indicates TRBD1, and absent DNA this call remains unverified. The CDR3 runs 15 residues. Germline CDR1 SEHNR, CDR2 FQNEAQ (reference sequence). CDR3 sequence: CASSYQGGANNEQFF. Full variable domain (remainder filled in from reference TRBV7-9 and TRBJ2-1): DTGVSQNPRHKITKRGQNVTFRCDPISEHNRLYWYRQTLGQGPEFLTYFQNEAQLEKSRLLSDRFSAERPKGSFSTLEIQRTEQGDSAMYLCASSYQGGANNEQFFGPGTRLTVL.

This clonotype is large by frequency. The rearrangement joins TRBV28 to TRBJ2-1. The CDR3 length is 12 residues. Germline V gives CDR1 MDHEN, CDR2 SYDVKM. The CDR3: CASSLEFNEQFF.

This clonotype counts as medium-sized by frequency. The gene calls are TRBV9 and TRBJ1-1; TCRdb names TRBD1, which stays unverified in the absence of DNA. CDR1 and CDR2 from the germline V gene are SGDLS and YYNGEE. The CDR3 loop spans 13 amino acids. The CDR3 loop reads CASSLRGQGEAFF.

This clonotype ranks as medium-sized in terms of frequency. V gene TRBV7-8 combines with J gene TRBJ2-5; TCRdb gives TRBD1 as the D gene, but with no DNA this cannot be confirmed. In germline, CDR1 is SGHVS, CDR2 FQNEAQ. The CDR3 has 17 amino acids. This CDR3 is CASSLQGSRGNQETQYF.

Measured by frequency, this clonotype is medium-sized. The J gene is TRBJ1-1, the V gene TRBV30. This CDR3 spans 13 amino acids. Looked up from germline, CDR1 is GTSNPN and CDR2 is SVGIG (reference sequence). CDR3: CAWSEGYNTEAFF.

This clonotype is identified as medium-sized (0.01 to 0.1%) from frequency. The chain employs TRBV2 and TRBJ1-4; the TCRdb call, TRBD1, lacks DNA for checking. Per the germline V gene, CDR1 is SNHLY and CDR2 is FYNNEI. This CDR3 region has 15 residues. CDR3 residues: CASSYTGTGAEKLFF.

Measured by frequency, this clonotype is large. V gene TRBV4-2 combines with J gene TRBJ2-3; TCRdb's assignment of TRBD2 cannot be checked, as there is no DNA. From germline, CDR1 is LGHNA and CDR2 YNFKEQ. CDR3 length equals 16 residues. CDR3: CASSLTLAGDTDTQYF.

Its frequency marks this clonotype as large (0.1 to 1%). The genes are TRBV7-2 and TRBJ1-1. The CDR3 totals 13 residues. The germline gives CDR1 SGHTA, CDR2 FQGNSA. This CDR3 is CASSSVERSEAFF.

This clonotype is classed as large by frequency. The chain recombines TRBV7-2 with TRBJ2-2. Germline values: CDR1 SGHTA, CDR2 FQGNSA. This CDR3 comprises 14 residues. The CDR3 reads CASSLVRATGELFF.